This entry lists 21 T cell receptor beta chains sequenced from one sample in a study of cytomegalovirus exposure and HLA in healthy donors. Researchers ran the PCR with 60 Vbeta and 13 Jbeta primers. Here immunoSEQ multiplex PCR was the method, and the copy in TCRdb shows in-frame clones only, minus some. The repertoire holds 150,000 to 200,000 clones, with roughly 80% as singletons. Sequencing was performed on PBMCs. The receptors here all came from a male donor in good health and CMV-seropositive.

The CDR3 nucleotides are TGCGCCAGCAGCCAACTGACTAGCGGGAGCCACGAGCAGTACTTC. Translated, it gives CASSQLTSGSHEQYF. The gene calls are TRBV4-3 and TRBJ2-7; 12 nucleotides align to TRBD2. The CDR3 totals 15 residues. Germline V gene data show CDR1 as LGHNA and CDR2 as YSLEER. J was trimmed by 5 bases and V by 2 bases; bases with no gene match: 4.

Only one count was recorded for this clone. The V and J genes are TRBV30 and TRBJ1-4; perhaps TRBD1 as D (5 bases). Trimming removed 0 bases from V and 8 bases from J, with 13 bases in between. Germline CDR1 GTSNPN, CDR2 SVGIG (reference sequence). This CDR3 spans 14 amino acids. The CDR3 nucleotides read TGTGCCTGGAGTGTGGGGGGGTACGGAGAAAAACTGTTTTTT. This gives the protein CAWSVGGYGEKLFF.

The chain's CDR3 is CASSIAPLRESNEQFF. As DNA, the CDR3 is TGTGCCAGTAGTATAGCCCCCCTGCGGGAGAGCAATGAGCAGTTCTTC. The V and J genes are TRBV19 and TRBJ2-1; TRBD2 agrees at 7 bases. Germline values: CDR1 LNHDA, CDR2 SQIVND (reference sequence). With V trimmed by 1 base and J by 6 bases, 9 bases remained unmatched. The CDR3 sequence is 16 residues long.

V is TRBV20-1 and J is TRBJ1-2, with no clear D. This CDR3 comprises 11 residues. Germline CDR1 is DFQATT and CDR2 is SNEGSKA (reference sequence). Between the trimmed V and J ends, which lost 5 bases and 3 bases, there was a span of 7 bases. CDR3 amino acids: CSAGSDYGYTF. CDR3 coding DNA: TGCAGTGCTGGCTCTGACTATGGCTACACCTTC.

The chain employs TRBV28 and TRBJ2-7; D unresolved. V dropped 5 bases and J dropped 2 bases, with 10 bases sitting between them. CDR1 MDHEN and CDR2 SYDVKM come from the germline V gene. The CDR3 is 13 residues long. The DNA for the CDR3 is TGTGCCAGCAGTGCCGGGTCCCCCTACGAGCAGTACTTC. Amino acids: CASSAGSPYEQYF.

This clone was observed once. CDR3 amino acids: CASSSGGGNTIYF. The CDR3 DNA sequence: TGTGCCAGCAGCTCAGGAGGGGGAAACACCATATATTTT. The chain is built from TRBV5-4 and TRBJ1-3; D unresolved. This CDR3 is built from 13 residues. Trimming cost V 3 bases and J 4 bases, with 8 bases left between them. Germline CDR1 reads SGHNT; CDR2 reads YYREEE (reference sequence).

V is TRBV6-6 and J is TRBJ2-2, with a possible D match to TRBD2 (6 bases). The germline gives CDR1 MNHNY, CDR2 SVGAGI (reference sequence). The CDR3 covers 16 residues. V was shortened by 5 bases and J by 4 bases, with 17 bases between the two germline ends. The CDR3 reads CASSRFREPATGELFF. The DNA for the CDR3 is TGTGCCAGCAGTCGTTTCCGGGAGCCGGCCACCGGGGAGCTGTTTTTT.

The rearrangement links TRBV2 to TRBJ1-2, with D unresolved. V lost 0 bases and J lost 7, with 9 bases in between. The germline V gene has CDR1 SNHLY and CDR2 FYNNEI. The CDR3 consists of 13 residues. The DNA for the CDR3 is TGTGCCAGCAGTGAAGCGCGGGCCTCTGGCTACACCTTC. Translating gives CASSEARASGYTF.

V is TRBV10-3 and J is TRBJ2-5; the match to TRBD2 covers 8 bases. V shed 6 bases and J 2 bases; nucleotides not matched to a gene: 5. Germline V gives CDR1 ENHRY, CDR2 SYGVKD. The CDR3 covers 14 residues. CDR3 region: CAIRLLAEQETQYF. CDR3 coding DNA: TGTGCCATCAGACTACTAGCGGAGCAAGAGACCCAGTACTTC.

This sequence joins TRBV7-9 and TRBJ1-6; a possible D gene is TRBD1 (5 bases). CDR3 length: 14 residues. CDR1 is SEHNR and CDR2 is FQNEAQ in the germline V gene (reference sequence). Trimming left V 5 bases short and J 2 bases short, with 7 bases between. CDR3 bases: TGTGCCAGCAGCCCGGACACCTATAATTCACCCCTCCACTTT. Its protein is CASSPDTYNSPLHF.

The gene calls are TRBV23-1 and TRBJ2-7; TRBD1 matches at 7 bases. TRBV23-1 is an ORF for which the function is uncertain. V gave up 3 bases and J gave up 2 bases; unmatched junction bases: 13. The CDR3 has 17 residues. The CDR3 DNA reads TGCGCCAGCAGTCAGATCCCGGGACAGAACCCTCCCTACGAGCAGTACTTC. This gives the protein CASSQIPGQNPPYEQYF.

This rearrangement joins TRBV11-2 to TRBJ2-1; D is possibly TRBD2 (6 bases). V was trimmed by 5 bases and J by 1 base, leaving 12 bases between them. This CDR3 contains 15 residues. Germline CDR1 SGHAT, CDR2 FQNNGV. CDR3 DNA sequence: TGTGCCAGCAGCGTTGCGGGACGATCCTACAATGAGCAGTTCTTC. Protein product: CASSVAGRSYNEQFF.

This chain uses TRBV9 with TRBJ2-1; the D gene is possibly TRBD2 (5 bases). The germline V and J ends were trimmed by 0 bases and 9 bases, with 10 bases remaining between them. The CDR3 totals 13 residues. Germline CDR1 reads SGDLS; CDR2 reads YYNGEE. The CDR3 here is CASSVEGEGEQFF. The CDR3 nucleotides are TGTGCCAGCAGCGTAGAGGGAGAGGGTGAGCAGTTCTTC.

The rearrangement joins TRBV5-5 to TRBJ1-5; the match to TRBD1 covers 8 bases. The CDR3 sequence is 14 residues long. The germline gives CDR1 SGHKS, CDR2 YYEKEE (reference sequence). V shed 0 bases and J 5 bases; nucleotides not matched to a gene: 1. The CDR3 here is CASSLGTGYQPQHF. The CDR3 DNA follows: TGTGCCAGCAGCTTGGGGACAGGGTATCAGCCCCAGCATTTT.

This clone was observed once. The V call is TRBV5-6, the J call TRBJ2-5, with TRBD2 matching over 10 bases. V lost 3 bases and J lost 2; bases outside the gene matches: 4. CDR1 and CDR2 (germline): SGHDT, YYEEEE. The CDR3 is 15 residues long. The CDR3 reads CASSSSGGDQETQYF. CDR3 DNA: TGTGCCAGCAGCTCGAGCGGGGGGGATCAAGAGACCCAGTACTTC.

The chain joins TRBV6-5 to TRBJ1-2; D may be TRBD1 (5 bases). This CDR3 has 13 residues. Trimming removed 3 bases from V and 8 bases from J, with 13 bases in between. Germline V gene sequence: CDR1 MNHEY, CDR2 SVGAGI. As DNA, the CDR3 is TGTGCCAGCAGTTATTTCAGGGAACGGGGCTACACCTTC. Its translation is CASSYFRERGYTF.

This clone was observed a few times. The rearrangement joins TRBV11-2 to TRBJ1-2, with unresolved D. The V and J ends lost 0 bases and 1 base respectively, with 3 bases between them. CDR1 and CDR2 (germline): SGHAT, FQNNGV. This CDR3 has 13 amino acids. CDR3 bases: TGTGCCAGCAGCTTAGACTTTAACTATGGCTACACCTTC. Amino acid sequence: CASSLDFNYGYTF.

Of note for this clone: Without the conserved terminal phenylalanine or tryptophan, this CDR3 likely stems from a read error. The J gene is TRBJ1-5, the V gene TRBV19, with D maybe TRBD1 (5 bases). CDR1 is LNHDA and CDR2 is SQIVND in the germline V gene (reference sequence). The CDR3 is 13 residues long. The ends were cut back, 5 bases at V and 5 bases at J, with 10 bases in the middle. The DNA for the CDR3 is TGTGCCAGTAGTGTCAGGGAGGATCAGCCCCAGCATCTT. It translates to CASSVREDQPQHL.

Here the CDR3 DNA reads TGTGCCAGCAGCTTATTGAGGGGGCGGACCGGGGAGCTGTTTTTT. This sequence encodes CASSLLRGRTGELFF. This chain connects TRBV13 to TRBJ2-2; 7 nucleotides match TRBD1. The trim removed 2 bases at V and 5 bases at J, leaving 5 bases unmatched. Germline CDR1 is PRHDT and CDR2 is FYEKMQ (reference sequence). This CDR3 is built from 15 residues.

This sequence joins TRBV7-6 and TRBJ1-1; a possible D gene is TRBD1 (6 bases). Trimming took off 8 bases at V and 0 bases at J, with 13 bases between the two ends. The CDR3 is 14 residues long. The germline V gene encodes CDR1 SGHVS and CDR2 FNYEAQ. The CDR3 region has the DNA TGTGCCAGCGGCCGAGGGGGGGTGAACACTGAAGCTTTCTTT. This encodes CASGRGGVNTEAFF.

This chain uses TRBV10-1 with TRBJ2-3; D not resolved. V was pared by 3 bases and J by 3 bases, with 10 bases between. This CDR3 contains 14 residues. Germline assignment: CDR1 WNHNN and CDR2 SYGVQD (reference sequence). The CDR3 DNA follows: TGCGCCAGCAGTGAAGGTAGAGGTACAGATACGCAGTATTTT. The encoded protein is CASSEGRGTDTQYF.